The source of this T cell receptor (beta chain) is a study of CD8 T cells in ankylosing spondylitis. Study results and limitations: A motif of under ten highly homologous TCR beta variants was seen as apparently characteristic of ankylosing spondylitis blood. Earlier literature documents some of the motif variants in reactive arthritis synovial fluid and blood. Reportedly, significant enrichment of disease-linked clones occurred in matched ankylosing spondylitis synovial fluid.

This CDR3 has 13 residues. V was pared by 6 bases and J by 6 bases, with 11 bases between. Making the TCR beta libraries involved quantitative 5'-RACE with molecular barcodes. MiXCR, applied by TCRdb to the 5' RACE reads, yields one record per CDR3 protein. Among 100,000 to 150,000 distinct CDR3 sequences, about an eighth were seen once, and the ten largest hold about 4%. This clonotype was seen repeatedly, ten times or more. Its matching antigen is unknown. The sequence came from a female donor with ankylosing spondylitis or in good health (not recorded which). The chain joins TRBV12-3 or TRBV12-4 to TRBJ2-2, with TRBD1 as a possible D gene (5 bases). What was sequenced was blood, either unsorted or a sorted T cell fraction (not recorded which). The CDR3 spells CASSQGRAGELFF. In DNA, the CDR3 is TGTGCCAGCAGCCAGGGTAGGGCCGGGGAGCTGTTTTTT.